This T cell receptor (beta chain) emerged from a study of control samples from healthy donors and cancer patients. The germline gives CDR1 KGHSH, CDR2 LQKENI. This CDR3 is 14 amino acids long. V dropped 5 bases and J dropped 4 bases, with 14 bases sitting between them. Repertoires were generated with immunoSEQ multiplex PCR, while TCRdb's copy carries only in-frame clones and drops some. Of about 160,000 clones in the sample, roughly 94% were seen once. The chain is built from TRBV18 and TRBJ1-2, with D possibly being TRBD1 (5 bases). The sequencing sample was made of PBMCs. The receptor's source is a man between 60 and 75 years old with colorectal cancer. The CDR3 spells CASSARESGYGYTF. The CDR3 nucleotides read TGTGCCAGCTCAGCCAGGGAATCAGGCTATGGCTACACCTTC.